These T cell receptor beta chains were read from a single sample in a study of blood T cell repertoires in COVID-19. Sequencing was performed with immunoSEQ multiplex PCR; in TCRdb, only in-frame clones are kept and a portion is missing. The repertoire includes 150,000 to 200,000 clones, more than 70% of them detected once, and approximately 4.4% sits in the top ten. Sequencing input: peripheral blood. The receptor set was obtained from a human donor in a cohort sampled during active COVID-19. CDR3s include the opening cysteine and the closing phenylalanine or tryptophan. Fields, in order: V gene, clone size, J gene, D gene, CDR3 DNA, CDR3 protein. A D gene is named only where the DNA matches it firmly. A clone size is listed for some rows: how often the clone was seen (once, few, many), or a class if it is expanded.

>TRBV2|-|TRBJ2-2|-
TGTGCCAGCAGTGAAGCGGCAGGGTACACCGGGGAGCTGTTTTTT
CASSEAAGYTGELFF
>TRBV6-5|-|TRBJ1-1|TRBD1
TGTGCCAACCTCGACAGGGGTGCGAACACTGAAGCTTTCTTT
CANLDRGANTEAFF
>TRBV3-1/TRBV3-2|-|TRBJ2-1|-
TGTGCCAGCAGCCAAATAGGGACCGACAGGCCCTACAATGAGCAGTTCTTC
CASSQIGTDRPYNEQFF
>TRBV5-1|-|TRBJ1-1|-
TGCGCCAGCAGCTTGGGGACAGCGACCAACACTGAAGCTTTCTTT
CASSLGTATNTEAFF
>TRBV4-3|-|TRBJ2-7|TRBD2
TGCGCCAGCAGCCAAGATGTCCAGCGGGGGAGCTCCTACGAGCAGTACTTC
CASSQDVQRGSSYEQYF
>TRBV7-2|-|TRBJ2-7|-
TGTGCCAGCAGGGAATGGGCGGGGACAGTCTCCTACGAGCAGTACTTC
CASREWAGTVSYEQYF
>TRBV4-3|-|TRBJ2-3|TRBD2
TGCGCCAGCAGCCGGGACTACACAGATACGCAGTATTTT
CASSRDYTDTQYF
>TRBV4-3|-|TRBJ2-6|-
TGCGCCAGCAGCGAACAGGTTGTAGGGGCCAACGTCCTGACTTTC
CASSEQVVGANVLTF
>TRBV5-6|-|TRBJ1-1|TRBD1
TGTGCCAGCAGTTATTGGGGCACAGGGGGCGCGGTCACTGAAGCTTTCTTT
CASSYWGTGGAVTEAFF
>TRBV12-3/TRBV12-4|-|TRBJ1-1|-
TGTGCCAGCAAAATGGGGGGGTACCCCGAAGCTTTCTTT
CASKMGGYPEAFF
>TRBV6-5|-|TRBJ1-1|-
TGTGCCACCAGACCAACAGGGTTGAACACTGAAGCTTTCTTT
CATRPTGLNTEAFF
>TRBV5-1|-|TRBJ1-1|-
TGCGCCAGCAGCCCCTCTAGGGGGATTGGCGCTGAAGCTTTCTTT
CASSPSRGIGAEAFF
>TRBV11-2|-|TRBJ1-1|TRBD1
TGTGCCAGCAGCTTCGGACAGGCTTCGAACACTGAAGCTTTCTTT
CASSFGQASNTEAFF
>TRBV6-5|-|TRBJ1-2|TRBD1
TGTGCCAGCAGCCTAGGGACAGTCTATGGCTACACCTTC
CASSLGTVYGYTF
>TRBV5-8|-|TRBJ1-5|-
TGTGCCAGCAGACATGACTATAGCAATCAGCCCCAGCATTTT
CASRHDYSNQPQHF
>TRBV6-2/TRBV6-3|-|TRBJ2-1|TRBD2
TGTGCCAGCAGCCAGACTAGCGGAGCTTACAATGAGCAGTTCTTC
CASSQTSGAYNEQFF
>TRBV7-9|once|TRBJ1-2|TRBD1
TGTGCCAGCAGCCGTGGGACAGGGCTCTATGGCTACACCTTC
CASSRGTGLYGYTF
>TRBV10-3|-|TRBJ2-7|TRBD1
TGTGCCATCCGTTATGGGACAGGGACCTCCTACGAGCAGTACTTC
CAIRYGTGTSYEQYF
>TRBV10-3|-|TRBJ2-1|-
TGTGCCATCAGTGGTCTAGATAGTGAGCAGTTCTTC
CAISGLDSEQFF
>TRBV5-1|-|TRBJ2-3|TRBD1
TGCGCCAGCAGCACAGGGACAGGGGGAACAGATACGCAGTATTTT
CASSTGTGGTDTQYF
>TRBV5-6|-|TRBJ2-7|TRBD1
TGTGCCAGCAGGCAGACAGGGGTGCCTTCCTACGAGCAGTACTTC
CASRQTGVPSYEQYF
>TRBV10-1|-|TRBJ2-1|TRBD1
TGCGCCAGCAGTGGGACAGGGGGCATTCACTCCTACAATGAGCAGTTCTTC
CASSGTGGIHSYNEQFF
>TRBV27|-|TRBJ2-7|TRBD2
TGTGCCAGCAGTTTAGGGCTAGCGGGATATTACGAGCAGTACTTC
CASSLGLAGYYEQYF
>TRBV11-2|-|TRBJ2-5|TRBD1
TGTGCCAGCAGCTTAGAAACCAGGGGACAGGGGGTACGGCAAGAGACCCAGTACTTC
CASSLETRGQGVRQETQYF
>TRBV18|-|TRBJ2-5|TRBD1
TGTGCCAGCTCACCACCGATGGGACAGGGAGAGACCCAGTACTTC
CASSPPMGQGETQYF
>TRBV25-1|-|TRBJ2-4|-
TGTGCCAGCAGTGAATATTCCCAACAGGGAGCCGAAATTCAGTACTTC
CASSEYSQQGAEIQYF
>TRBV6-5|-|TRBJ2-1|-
TGTGCCAGCACCAAAGGGTTTCTAGCCCTCAATGAGCAGTTCTTC
CASTKGFLALNEQFF
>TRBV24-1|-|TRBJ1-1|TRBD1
TGTGCCACCAGCTCGGGACAGGGTGACACTGAAGCTTTCTTT
CATSSGQGDTEAFF
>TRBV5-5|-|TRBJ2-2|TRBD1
TGTGCCAGCAGCTTGGAGGACAGGGGATTTTACGGGGAGCTGTTTTTT
CASSLEDRGFYGELFF
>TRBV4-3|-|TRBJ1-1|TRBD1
TGCGCCAGCAGCCATCGGGACAGGGGGCGCGCCACTGAAGCTTTCTTT
CASSHRDRGRATEAFF
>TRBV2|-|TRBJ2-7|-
TGTGCCAGCAGTGAAACAGGGTTTGACGAGCAGTACTTC
CASSETGFDEQYF
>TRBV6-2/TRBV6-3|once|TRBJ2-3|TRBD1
TGTGCCAGCAGTTACTCGATCGGGACAGTCACAGATACGCAGTATTTT
CASSYSIGTVTDTQYF
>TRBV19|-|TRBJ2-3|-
TGTGCCAGTAGCAGGACTGTACCTAGCACAGATACGCAGTATTTT
CASSRTVPSTDTQYF
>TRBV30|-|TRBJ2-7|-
TGTGCCTGGAGTGTATCACTCGGGCGGGTGTACGAGCAGTACTTC
CAWSVSLGRVYEQYF
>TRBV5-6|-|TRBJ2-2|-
TGTGCCAGCAGCATGCGGCCCTACACCGGGGAGCTGTTTTTT
CASSMRPYTGELFF
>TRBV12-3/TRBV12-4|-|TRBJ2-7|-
TGTGCCAGCGGAAAACTATACGAGCAGTACTTC
CASGKLYEQYF
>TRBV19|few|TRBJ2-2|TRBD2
TGTGCCAGTACCATCAATCCGGGAGGCCGTACCGGGGAGCTGTTTTTT
CASTINPGGRTGELFF
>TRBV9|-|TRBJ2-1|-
TGTGCCAGCAGCGGGGCTGGGAGCTCCTACAATGAGCAGTTCTTC
CASSGAGSSYNEQFF
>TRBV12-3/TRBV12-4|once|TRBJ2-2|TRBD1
TGTGCCAGCAGTACAGGGGTTCACGGGGAGCTGTTTTTT
CASSTGVHGELFF